A single sample is the source of the 20 T cell receptor beta chains below, sequenced in a study of shared clonotypes between healthy human individuals. Clones were read by immunoSEQ multiplex PCR, and TCRdb kept only the in-frame ones, dropping some. The repertoire holds 2 million to 2.5 million clones, with around 95% as singletons. Sequencing was performed on naive CD4+ T cells sorted from blood. Subset here: CD45RA+ positively selected. Receptors were obtained from a man aged 18 to 35 in good health.

CDR3 DNA sequence: TGCGCCAGCCTTGCGGGGGAGTTCACAGATACGCAGTATTTT. Its protein is CASLAGEFTDTQYF. The chain recombines TRBV5-1 with TRBJ2-3; 7 positions agree with TRBD2. CDR1 is SGHRS, CDR2 YFSETQ, per germline. The CDR3 has 14 amino acids. V lost 7 bases, J lost 2 bases, and 7 bases stayed unmatched.

As regards this clone: This CDR3 is also generated by other DNA sequences in the sample. This rearrangement joins TRBV5-1 to TRBJ2-3, with 9 bases fitting TRBD2. Germline V gene sequence: CDR1 SGHRS, CDR2 YFSETQ. Trimming took 0 bases from V and 0 from J; bases not matched to a gene: 2. The CDR3 runs to 16 residues. Here the CDR3 DNA reads TGCGCCAGCAGCTTGGTTAGCGGGAGTAGCACAGATACGCAGTATTTT. Protein product: CASSLVSGSSTDTQYF.

The J gene is TRBJ1-5, the V gene TRBV5-1, with TRBD1 matching 7 bases. This CDR3 comprises 13 residues. Germline values: CDR1 SGHRS, CDR2 YFSETQ. Unmatched junction bases numbered 5, after V lost 4 bases and J lost 7 bases. The CDR3 DNA is TGCGCCAGCAGCCGAACAGGGGCCCAGCCCCAGCATTTT. This codes for CASSRTGAQPQHF.

The chain carries TRBV5-6 and TRBJ2-3, with D possibly matching TRBD2 (5 bases). This CDR3 region has 14 residues. Germline V gene data show CDR1 as SGHDT and CDR2 as YYEEEE. The ends were cut back, 4 bases at V and 0 bases at J, with 9 bases in the middle. Here the CDR3 reads CASSVGLSTDTQYF. The DNA of the CDR3 is TGTGCCAGCAGCGTTGGACTTAGCACAGATACGCAGTATTTT.

To note about this clone: Distinct nucleotide sequences in the sample also encode this CDR3. This sequence joins TRBV5-1 and TRBJ2-7; tentatively, D is TRBD2 (5 bases). Per the germline V gene, CDR1 is SGHRS and CDR2 is YFSETQ. The V and J ends lost 0 bases and 4 bases respectively, with 11 bases between them. The length of the CDR3 is 14 residues. CDR3 DNA sequence: TGCGCCAGCAGCTTGGGAGGGCTCGGTTACGAGCAGTACTTC. It translates to CASSLGGLGYEQYF.

V is TRBV18 and J is TRBJ1-1, with a possible D match to TRBD1 (5 bases). Germline V gene sequence: CDR1 KGHSH, CDR2 LQKENI. This CDR3 is 13 amino acids long. Between the trimmed V and J ends, which lost 2 bases and 9 bases, there was a span of 13 bases. This CDR3 is CASSPTLGVKAFF. The CDR3 DNA reads TGTGCCAGCTCACCAACCTTAGGGGTGAAAGCTTTCTTT.

The genes are TRBV27 and TRBJ2-7; D unclear. Looked up from germline, CDR1 is MNHEY and CDR2 is SMNVEV (reference sequence). Trimming removed 3 bases from V and 5 bases from J, with 17 bases in between. This CDR3 is built from 15 residues. CDR3 residues: CASSFLRQVENEQYF. CDR3 sequence (DNA): TGTGCCAGCAGTTTTCTTCGGCAGGTGGAAAACGAGCAGTACTTC.

The chain carries TRBV10-3 and TRBJ1-6, with 9 bases fitting TRBD1. This CDR3 is 17 amino acids long. Germline trimming cut 1 base from V and 7 bases from J; bases unmatched to any gene: 8. Germline CDR1 reads ENHRY; CDR2 reads SYGVKD. The CDR3 reads CAISEFPGTGKNSPLHF. The CDR3 bases are TGTGCCATCAGTGAGTTCCCTGGGACAGGGAAGAATTCACCCCTCCACTTT.

The chain links TRBV28 to TRBJ1-5; D perhaps matches TRBD1 (6 bases). The CDR3 totals 15 residues. Per germline, CDR1 MDHEN and CDR2 SYDVKM. V dropped 5 bases and J dropped 1 base, with 12 bases sitting between them. DNA of the CDR3: TGTGCCAGCAGTCCGGCCGGACAGAGCAATCAGCCCCAGCATTTT. It specifies CASSPAGQSNQPQHF.

V and J are TRBV6-1 and TRBJ1-4; possibly TRBD1 for D (5 bases). The CDR3 runs 13 residues. Trimming stripped 5 bases from V and 6 bases from J, with 10 bases between. Germline-derived CDR1 and CDR2 are MNHNS and SASEGT. CDR3 amino acids: CASSRGPYEKLFF. The CDR3 coding sequence is TGTGCCAGCAGTCGGGGCCCTTATGAAAAACTGTTTTTT.

CDR3 sequence reads: CASSGAGIAAYNEQFF. In DNA, the CDR3 is TGTGCCAGCAGCGGAGCTGGGATAGCGGCTTACAATGAGCAGTTCTTC. The chain combines TRBV9 with TRBJ2-1; tentative D call: TRBD2 (6 bases). Germline loops: CDR1 SGDLS, CDR2 YYNGEE. The CDR3 sequence is 16 residues long. V lost 3 bases, J lost 4 bases, and 17 bases lay in between. Variable domain in full (rest from reference TRBV9 and TRBJ2-1): DSGVTQTPKHLITATGQRVTLRCSPRSGDLSVYWYQQSLDQGLQFLIQYYNGEERAKGNILERFSAQQFPDLHSELNLSSLELGDSALYFCASSGAGIAAYNEQFFGPGTRLTVL.

The chain employs TRBV7-9 and TRBJ1-2; 12 positions match TRBD1. Germline trimming cut 5 bases from V and 3 bases from J; bases unmatched to any gene: 4. From germline, CDR1 is SEHNR and CDR2 FQNEAQ (reference sequence). The CDR3 has 15 residues. The CDR3 reads CASSPWDRGHYGYTF. The DNA for the CDR3 is TGTGCCAGCAGCCCCTGGGACAGGGGGCACTATGGCTACACCTTC.

The chain carries TRBV19 and TRBJ2-2, with 14 bases fitting TRBD2. The CDR3 is made up of 14 amino acids. Germline V gene data show CDR1 as LNHDA and CDR2 as SQIVND (reference sequence). The CDR3 sequence is CATTSGREGGELFF. CDR3 bases: TGTGCTACGACTAGCGGGAGGGAAGGCGGGGAGCTGTTTTTT.

V is TRBV18 and J is TRBJ2-7, with 8 positions matching TRBD1. The CDR3 has 15 amino acids. The junction had 2 bases not matched to a gene; V was cut back by 0 bases and J by 1 base. Germline-derived CDR1 and CDR2 are KGHSH and LQKENI. The CDR3 sequence: CASSPPNRGSYEQYF. CDR3 DNA sequence: TGTGCCAGCTCACCACCGAACAGGGGGTCCTACGAGCAGTACTTC.

CDR3 nucleotides: TGCAGCGTTGTGGGTAGCCGAAACACCGGGGAGCTGTTTTTT. This encodes CSVVGSRNTGELFF. The genes are TRBV29-1 and TRBJ2-2; no definite D call. CDR1 is SQVTM, CDR2 ANQGSEA, per germline. This CDR3 has 14 amino acids. The V and J ends lost 4 bases and 2 bases respectively, with 11 bases between them.

This chain joins TRBV7-9 and TRBJ2-5; 8 nucleotides match TRBD2. The ends lost 5 bases at V and 1 base at J; junction bases unmatched: 6. Germline CDR1 and CDR2: SEHNR and FQNEAQ (reference sequence). There are 15 residues in the CDR3. The CDR3 sequence: CASSIAAGGQETQYF. CDR3 nucleotide sequence: TGTGCCAGCAGCATTGCGGCGGGGGGCCAAGAGACCCAGTACTTC.

This chain joins TRBV30 and TRBJ1-1; a possible D gene is TRBD1 (5 bases). The CDR3 spans 12 residues. Between the trimmed V and J ends, which lost 3 bases and 0 bases, there was a span of 5 bases. From germline, CDR1 is GTSNPN and CDR2 SVGIG (reference sequence). This CDR3 reads CAWRGVNTEAFF. CDR3 coding DNA: TGTGCCTGGAGGGGGGTGAACACTGAAGCTTTCTTT. Combining the CDR3 with reference TRBV30 and TRBJ1-1 gives the whole variable domain SQTIHQWPATLVQPVGSPLSLECTVEGTSNPNLYWYRQAAGRGLQLLFYSVGIGQISSEVPQNLSASRPQDRQFILSSKKLLLSDSGFYLCAWRGVNTEAFFGQGTRLTVV.

The chain recombines TRBV7-2 with TRBJ2-5, with a tentative D call TRBD2 (6 bases). CDR3 length: 13 amino acids. Germline V gene lookup returns CDR1 SGHTA and CDR2 FQGNSA. Deletions cut 1 base from V and 6 bases from J, with 9 bases between. The CDR3 is CASSLDGTQTQYF. The DNA for the CDR3 is TGTGCCAGCAGCTTAGATGGGACTCAGACCCAGTACTTC.

This chain uses TRBV10-3 with TRBJ2-1; 9 nucleotides match TRBD2. V gave up 1 base and J gave up 0 bases; unmatched junction bases: 10. Germline assignment: CDR1 ENHRY and CDR2 SYGVKD. CDR3 length equals 19 residues. CDR3 nucleotides: TGTGCCATCAGTGAGTGGATGGTAGCGGGGGCTGACTCCTACAATGAGCAGTTCTTC. Its protein product is CAISEWMVAGADSYNEQFF.

V is TRBV28 and J is TRBJ1-2, with D perhaps matching TRBD1 (5 bases). Per germline, CDR1 MDHEN and CDR2 SYDVKM. The V end lost 2 bases, the J end lost 7 bases, and 8 bases lay between the germline ends. The CDR3 runs 12 residues. The CDR3 protein is CASSLTQGGYTF. CDR3 DNA sequence: TGTGCCAGCAGTTTAACTCAGGGTGGCTACACCTTC.